This T cell receptor beta chain was sequenced in a study of T cell responses to AZD1222 COVID-19 vaccine. Study conclusions and caveats: It was only a handful of AZD1222 recipients who were seropositive at baseline.

Germline V gives CDR1 SGHVS, CDR2 FQNEAQ. The CDR3 is 14 amino acids. Trimming cost V 1 base and J 4 bases, with 8 bases left between them. Only in-frame clones appear in the TCRdb table, and some are missing; sequencing was by immunoSEQ multiplex PCR. The sample has tens of thousands of clones, roughly 88% seen once. A word on this clone: The target antigen is unknown.

This TCR derives from an adult who received the MenACWY meningococcal vaccine as a control. This chain connects TRBV7-8 to TRBJ2-1; D is unclear. This material consisted of peripheral blood, taken 28 days after the second dose of the MenACWY control vaccine. The CDR3 region is CASSLVQIYNEQFF. For the CDR3, the DNA is TGTGCCAGCAGCTTAGTCCAGATATACAATGAGCAGTTCTTC.